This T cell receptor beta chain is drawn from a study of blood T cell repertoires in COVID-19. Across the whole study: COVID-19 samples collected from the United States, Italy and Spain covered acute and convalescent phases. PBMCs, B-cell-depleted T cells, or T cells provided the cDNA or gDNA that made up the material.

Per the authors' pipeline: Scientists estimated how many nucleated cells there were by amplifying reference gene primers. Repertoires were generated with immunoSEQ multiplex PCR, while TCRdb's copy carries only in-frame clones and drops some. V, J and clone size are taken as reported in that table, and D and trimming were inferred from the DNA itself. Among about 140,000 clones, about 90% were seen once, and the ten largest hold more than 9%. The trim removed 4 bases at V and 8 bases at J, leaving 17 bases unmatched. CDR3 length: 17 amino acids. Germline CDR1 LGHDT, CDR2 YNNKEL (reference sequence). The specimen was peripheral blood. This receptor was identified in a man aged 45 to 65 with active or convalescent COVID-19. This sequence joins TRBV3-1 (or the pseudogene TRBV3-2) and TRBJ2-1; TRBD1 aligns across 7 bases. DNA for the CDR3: TGTGCCAGCAGCCCGAGTTTGTCACCGGGCCAGGGGGATGAGCAGTTCTTC. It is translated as CASSPSLSPGQGDEQFF.